These 3 T cell receptor beta chains were all obtained from the same sample, sequenced in a study of blood T cell repertoires in COVID-19. Assay: immunoSEQ multiplex PCR; the TCRdb copy retains only in-frame clones and omits some. The sample consists of under 150,000 clones, more than 65% of them appearing once. The sequencing sample was made of peripheral blood. The receptors come from a human donor in a cohort sampled during active COVID-19.

This sequence joins TRBV2 and TRBJ1-2; 8 bases map to TRBD1. The CDR3 totals 14 residues. Germline-derived CDR1 and CDR2 are SNHLY and FYNNEI. V lost 5 bases to trimming and J lost 3 bases; unmatched junction nucleotides: 5. The CDR3 nucleotides read TGTGCCAGCAGTCCCAGGGGGCTCGACTATGGCTACACCTTC. Amino acids: CASSPRGLDYGYTF.

This clone was seen a single time. V and J are TRBV4-1 and TRBJ2-3; 7 bases line up with TRBD2. The junction had 4 bases not matched to a gene; V was cut back by 0 bases and J by 1 base. The CDR3 sequence is 16 residues long. The V gene's germline CDR1 is MGHRA and CDR2 YSYEKL. In nucleotides, the CDR3 is TGCGCCAGCAGCCAAGAGGTGGGAGGGGGCACAGATACGCAGTATTTT. Its translation is CASSQEVGGGTDTQYF.

The V call is TRBV11-2, the J call TRBJ1-5; D remains ambiguous. V was clipped by 0 bases and J by 5 bases, with 5 bases between them. The CDR3 runs to 13 residues. Germline-derived CDR1 and CDR2 are SGHAT and FQNNGV. This CDR3 is CASSLDRDQPQHF. CDR3 DNA sequence: TGTGCCAGCAGCTTAGACCGGGATCAGCCCCAGCATTTT. The whole variable domain, remainder taken from reference TRBV11-2 and TRBJ1-5, is EAGVAQSPRYKIIEKRQSVAFWCNPISGHATLYWYQQILGQGPKLLIQFQNNGVVDDSQLPKDRFSAERLKGVDSTLKIQPAKLEDSAVYLCASSLDRDQPQHFGDGTRLSIL.